This T cell receptor beta chain was sequenced for a study of cytomegalovirus exposure and HLA in healthy donors. Study at large: A later analysis reported the same platform for the roughly 120 validation repertoires and the 650 to 750 first-cohort repertoires.

On this clone: Its target is not known.

Some clones are missing from TCRdb's copy, which holds only in-frame ones; the method was immunoSEQ multiplex PCR. The sample lists 70,000 or so clones; about 94% were seen once. Notes on the study in general: Rarity held for most TCR sequences, but there were some public TCRs that occurred in many donors. Specificity for CMV antigens was confirmed in vitro for a few of the CMV-associated chains. Altogether, some 160 TCR beta chains were recorded as cytomegalovirus-associated.

The source material was PBMCs. This receptor was taken from a man between 18 and 35 years old in good health and CMV-seropositive.

CDR3 bases: TGTGCCAGCAGCTTAAGCCCTCAGGGGGTTGATGGCTACACCTTC. This translates into CASSLSPQGVDGYTF. The chain has TRBV7-6 and TRBJ1-2; 7 bases align to TRBD1. With V trimmed by 2 bases and J by 6 bases, 9 bases remained unmatched. Looked up from germline, CDR1 is SGHVS and CDR2 is FNYEAQ. There are 15 residues in the CDR3.